A single sample gave rise to the 13 T cell receptor beta chains below, sequenced in a study of blood T cell repertoires in COVID-19. Using immunoSEQ multiplex PCR, the repertoire was profiled, and TCRdb retains in-frame clones only, with some absent. This sample carries about 140,000 clones, 80% of them seen once, and the ten largest clones take around 3.4%. Sequenced input: peripheral blood. These receptors were taken from a man aged 65 to 85 who had recovered from COVID-19.

The chain recombines TRBV10-1 with TRBJ2-3; 8 nucleotides agree with TRBD1. Per germline, CDR1 WNHNN and CDR2 SYGVQD (reference sequence). This CDR3 is 16 amino acids long. Trimming removed 0 bases from V and 6 bases from J; junction bases left unmatched: 8. The CDR3 reads CASSESGQGGVDTQYF. As DNA, the CDR3 is TGCGCCAGCAGTGAGTCTGGACAGGGTGGTGTGGATACGCAGTATTTT.

The rearrangement uses TRBV11-2 and TRBJ2-1, with 10 bases that match TRBD2. Losses at the gene ends were 1 base for V and 5 bases for J; bases not matched to a gene: 8. CDR3 size: 17 residues. Germline assignment: CDR1 SGHAT and CDR2 FQNNGV. The CDR3: CASSLGVSGRADNEQFF. The CDR3 nucleotides are TGTGCCAGCAGCTTAGGTGTAAGCGGGAGGGCCGACAATGAGCAGTTCTTC.

This clone was detected a few times. The chain links TRBV19 to TRBJ1-5, with a tentative D call TRBD1 (6 bases). Germline CDR1 LNHDA, CDR2 SQIVND (reference sequence). The V and J ends lost 2 bases and 5 bases respectively, with 13 bases between them. The CDR3 spans 15 residues. CDR3 amino acids: CASSITGGGDQPQHF. CDR3 DNA: TGTGCCAGTAGTATAACGGGGGGCGGTGATCAGCCCCAGCATTTT. Full variable domain (outside the CDR3, taken from reference TRBV19 and TRBJ1-5): DGGITQSPKYLFRKEGQNVTLSCEQNLNHDAMYWYRQDPGQGLRLIYYSQIVNDFQKGDIAEGYSVSREKKESFPLTVTSAQKNPTAFYLCASSITGGGDQPQHFGDGTRLSIL.

The table lists this clone with a count of one. This chain links TRBV3-1 (or the pseudogene TRBV3-2) with TRBJ2-3; D is unresolved. V gave up 2 bases and J gave up 6 bases, with 6 bases separating them. The CDR3 extends over 12 amino acids. Per the germline V gene, CDR1 is LGHDT and CDR2 is YNNKEL (reference sequence). The CDR3 DNA is TGTGCCAGCAGCCAACACGGTGATACGCAGTATTTT. Protein product: CASSQHGDTQYF.

This clone was recorded a few times. This rearrangement joins TRBV30 to TRBJ2-1; D is possibly TRBD2 (5 bases). The germline V gene encodes CDR1 GTSNPN and CDR2 SVGIG (reference sequence). Trimming took off 4 bases at V and 7 bases at J, with 11 bases between the two ends. CDR3 length equals 12 residues. CDR3 coding DNA: TGTGCCTGGACTCCCGGGAAGAATGAGCAGTTCTTC. Amino acid sequence: CAWTPGKNEQFF. The whole variable domain, remainder taken from reference TRBV30 and TRBJ2-1, is SQTIHQWPATLVQPVGSPLSLECTVEGTSNPNLYWYRQAAGRGLQLLFYSVGIGQISSEVPQNLSASRPQDRQFILSSKKLLLSDSGFYLCAWTPGKNEQFFGPGTRLTVL.

This chain joins TRBV11-2 and TRBJ2-7, with TRBD1 matching over 7 bases. This CDR3 is built from 15 residues. Germline trimming cut 4 bases from V and 3 bases from J; bases unmatched to any gene: 9. The V gene's germline CDR1 is SGHAT and CDR2 FQNNGV. The CDR3 sequence is CASSSPGQRHYEQYF. CDR3 nucleotide sequence: TGTGCCAGCAGCTCACCGGGACAGCGACACTACGAGCAGTACTTC.

In DNA form, the CDR3 reads TGCGCCAGCAGCACCGGGACTGCAACCTACGAGCAGTACTTC. Amino acids: CASSTGTATYEQYF. This rearrangement joins TRBV4-3 to TRBJ2-7; a weak D match, TRBD2 (6 bases). This CDR3 is 14 amino acids long. Trimming took off 5 bases at V and 2 bases at J, with 13 bases between the two ends. Germline values: CDR1 LGHNA, CDR2 YSLEER.

In its sample, this clone was seen once. V usage is TRBV19 and J usage is TRBJ1-5; D possibly corresponds to TRBD1 (6 bases). Germline V gives CDR1 LNHDA, CDR2 SQIVND (reference sequence). V gave up 6 bases and J gave up 5 bases, with 14 bases separating them. The CDR3 covers 14 residues. CDR3: CASSPLDSDQPQHF. The CDR3 region has the DNA TGTGCCAGTAGCCCCCTGGACAGCGATCAGCCCCAGCATTTT.

The rearrangement links TRBV19 to TRBJ1-2, with D perhaps TRBD1 (5 bases). This CDR3 is 14 amino acids long. V shed 5 bases and J shed 5 bases, with 15 bases lying between them. Germline V gene sequence: CDR1 LNHDA, CDR2 SQIVND (reference sequence). CDR3 DNA sequence: TGTGCCAGTAGTCCCCGGACACGCCAATATGGCTACACCTTC. Translation gives CASSPRTRQYGYTF.

The genes are TRBV4-3 and TRBJ1-4; D gene unclear. This CDR3 contains 14 residues. The V end lost 1 base, the J end lost 13 bases, and 16 bases lay between the germline ends. Germline CDR1 reads LGHNA; CDR2 reads YSLEER. Here the CDR3 reads CASSQGLHGGGLFF. CDR3 DNA sequence: TGCGCCAGCAGCCAAGGGCTCCATGGAGGCGGACTGTTTTTT.

The chain employs TRBV7-9 and TRBJ2-1, with 12 bases fitting TRBD2. Germline CDR1 is SEHNR and CDR2 is FQNEAQ (reference sequence). This CDR3 spans 15 amino acids. The junction had 4 bases not matched to a gene; V was cut back by 5 bases and J by 5 bases. The CDR3 here is CASSPWTSGNNEQFF. CDR3 nucleotides: TGTGCCAGCAGCCCCTGGACTAGCGGGAACAATGAGCAGTTCTTC.

J is TRBJ1-4 and V is TRBV6-5, with TRBD1 matching 8 bases. Germline V lookup: CDR1 MNHEY, CDR2 SVGAGI. The V and J ends lost 4 bases and 3 bases, in that order; junction bases with no gene match: 4. The CDR3 has 15 residues. The CDR3 region has the DNA TGTGCCAGCAGTTGGAACAGGGGGGCTAATGAAAAACTGTTTTTT. Translated: CASSWNRGANEKLFF.

The rearrangement joins TRBV2 to TRBJ1-2, with 7 bases identical to TRBD1. CDR3 length: 14 amino acids. The trim removed 5 bases at V and 8 bases at J, leaving 11 bases unmatched. Germline CDR1 reads SNHLY; CDR2 reads FYNNEI. CDR3 residues: CASSNKTGLSGYTF. As DNA, the CDR3 is TGTGCCAGCAGTAACAAGACAGGGTTGAGCGGCTACACCTTC.